This T cell receptor beta chain was sequenced for a study of control samples from healthy donors and cancer patients. This CDR3 has 17 residues. The junction had 5 bases not matched to a gene; V was cut back by 2 bases and J by 1 base. Germline V gives CDR1 SGHTA, CDR2 FQGNSA. Generated by immunoSEQ multiplex PCR, the TCRdb table keeps only in-frame clones and is missing some. Its table lists under 200,000 clones. This receptor was identified in a woman in her 30s in good health. Sequences were obtained from blood. The V and J genes are TRBV7-2 and TRBJ2-3, with 11 bases aligning to TRBD2. The CDR3 loop reads CASSLSKLAGGTDTQYF. CDR3 coding DNA: TGTGCCAGCAGCTTATCTAAACTAGCGGGGGGCACAGATACGCAGTATTTT.